This TCR beta chain was observed in a study of CD8 T cells in ankylosing spondylitis. TCRdb recomputed calls from the 5' RACE reads with MiXCR, one row per CDR3 protein. This table holds some 140,000 distinct CDR3 sequences, 7% to 8% found once. General observations from the study: CD8+ disease-linked clones were present at relatively low frequencies in blood.

Remarks on this clonotype: What it binds is unknown.

Germline V gene sequence: CDR1 SGDLS, CDR2 YYNGEE. J gave up 7 bases and V 3 bases, and 6 bases lay outside the gene matches. The CDR3 has 15 residues. The V call is TRBV9, the J call TRBJ2-1; 11 bases match TRBD1. Sequencing was carried out using blood, either unsorted or a sorted T cell fraction (not recorded which). The TCR originated in a female donor with ankylosing spondylitis or in good health (not recorded which). Here the CDR3 DNA reads TGTGCCAGCAGCGCCCCCGGGACAGGGGGTAATGAGCAGTTCTTC. Translating gives CASSAPGTGGNEQFF.